This T cell receptor beta chain was sequenced during a study of tumor-infiltrating lymphocytes in oesophageal squamous cell carcinoma. MiXCR, run by TCRdb on the PCR reads, gives a single entry per CDR3 protein. The table records 20,000 to 25,000 distinct CDR3 sequences, approximately 40% of them present only once. This CDR3 is built from 15 residues. Germline CDR1 and CDR2: MDHEN and SYDVKM. V lost 3 bases to trimming and J lost 3 bases; unmatched junction nucleotides: 7. This clonotype was detected ten times or more. Sequences were obtained from esophageal tumor tissue. This TCR derives from a male donor with esophageal squamous cell carcinoma. This chain joins TRBV28 and TRBJ2-7, with 8 nucleotides matching TRBD2. The CDR3 DNA reads TGTGCCAGCAGTTTGGGGGGGACTAGATACTACGAGCAGTACTTC. Protein: CASSLGGTRYYEQYF.